These 15 T cell receptor beta chains share one sample of origin, sequenced in a study of neurological immune-mediated disorders (dated by TCRdb to between 2018 and 2020). Libraries were built with 5' RACE. Sequencing used an Illumina HiSeq 2500. The public reads were run again by TCRdb, first through fastp at Q25 and then through MiXCR, and only productive beta chains were kept. Rows merge per CDR3 protein into single entries with the most common DNA and genes. The sample table records 55,000 to 75,000 distinct CDR3 sequences; around 5.5% of these occur just once. Roughly 2.8% of the sample is held by the ten biggest clonotypes. The sample consisted of PBMCs. Every receptor here comes from a woman in her 30s with multiple sclerosis.

Ten or more counts support this clonotype. V usage is TRBV7-8 and J usage is TRBJ1-4; 10 bases are shared with TRBD1. After removal of 6 bases from V and 7 bases from J, the junction contained 14 bases not matched to a gene. Germline assignment: CDR1 SGHVS and CDR2 FQNEAQ. CDR3 length: 17 residues. The CDR3 region is CASRQTGTGARGEKLFF. The CDR3 nucleotides are TGTGCCAGCAGACAAACCGGGACAGGGGCCCGTGGTGAAAAACTGTTTTTT. The whole variable domain, remainder taken from reference TRBV7-8 and TRBJ1-4, is GAGVSQSPRYKVAKRGQDVALRCDPISGHVSLFWYQQALGQGPEFLTYFQNEAQLDKSGLPSDRFFAERPEGSVSTLKIQRTQQEDSAVYLCASRQTGTGARGEKLFFGSGTQLSVL.

Note on this clonotype: This may stem from a read error, because a much larger clone lies one nucleotide away. The chain uses TRBV30 and TRBJ1-1, with D perhaps TRBD1 (6 bases). CDR1 and CDR2 from the germline V gene are GTSNPN and SVGIG (reference sequence). The CDR3 covers 12 residues. CDR3 region: CVWRGGTTEAFF. In DNA, the CDR3 is TGTGTCTGGAGGGGGGGAACCACTGAAGCTTTCTTT.

This clonotype was seen at least ten times. The genes are TRBV7-2 and TRBJ2-7; TRBD2 agrees at 11 bases. Germline CDR1 is SGHTA and CDR2 is FQGNSA. The CDR3 extends over 15 amino acids. The V and J ends lost 4 bases and 0 bases, in that order; junction bases with no gene match: 2. CDR3: CASSSGLAGSYEQYF. Written as DNA, the CDR3 is TGTGCCAGCAGCTCCGGACTAGCGGGCTCCTACGAGCAGTACTTC.

Notes on this clonotype: A single base separates this from a much larger clone, so it may be a read error. The chain joins TRBV7-2 to TRBJ2-7; D is unclear. The CDR3 extends over 11 amino acids. The germline CDR1 and CDR2 sequences are SGHTA and FQGNSA. V dropped 6 bases and J dropped 0 bases, with 3 bases sitting between them. The CDR3 loop reads CASRSSYEQYF. In DNA, the CDR3 is TGTGCCAGCAGATCCTCCTACGAGCAGTACTTC.

To note about this clonotype: A single base separates this from a much larger clone, so it may be a read error. The chain has TRBV5-1 and TRBJ1-1; 7 bases align to TRBD1. Germline V CDR1 and CDR2: SGHRS, YFSETQ. The J segment lost 4 bases and the V segment lost 4 bases, leaving 10 bases of the junction unmatched. The CDR3 has 15 amino acids. The CDR3 coding sequence is TGCGCCAGCAGCCGAGTCAGGGGGAGTCCCACTGAAGCTTTCTTT. Protein product: CASSRVRGSPTEAFF.

This clonotype was seen many times. The rearrangement links TRBV6-6 to TRBJ1-2; 7 bases align to TRBD1. Germline values: CDR1 MNHNY, CDR2 SVGAGI (reference sequence). CDR3 size: 14 residues. V lost 4 bases, J lost 6 bases, and 8 bases stayed unmatched. The CDR3 DNA is TGTGCCAGCAGTTGGAGGGACAGTTCAAATGGCTACACCTTC. It specifies CASSWRDSSNGYTF.

This clonotype was seen repeatedly, ten times or more. The chain joins TRBV3-1 to TRBJ1-6; perhaps TRBD1 as D (6 bases). V dropped 1 base and J dropped 5 bases, with 15 bases sitting between them. Germline V gene data show CDR1 as LGHDT and CDR2 as YNNKEL (reference sequence). This CDR3 is 17 amino acids long. The CDR3 DNA reads as TGTGCCAGCAGCCAAGGCTTCGGGGGCGCAGATAATTCACCCCTCCACTTT. Encoded protein: CASSQGFGGADNSPLHF.

This chain joins TRBV27 and TRBJ2-2; tentative D call: TRBD1 (6 bases). In germline, CDR1 is MNHEY, CDR2 SMNVEV (reference sequence). The length of the CDR3 is 16 residues. The V and J ends lost 2 bases and 1 base respectively, with 11 bases between them. CDR3 loop: CASSLPARGNTGELFF. CDR3 sequence (DNA): TGTGCCAGCAGTTTACCGGCCAGGGGGAACACCGGGGAGCTGTTTTTT.

V and J are TRBV10-3 and TRBJ1-1; D is uncertain. The CDR3 has 17 residues. Germline V gene sequence: CDR1 ENHRY, CDR2 SYGVKD. The V and J ends lost 0 bases and 7 bases respectively, with 21 bases between them. The CDR3 DNA is TGTGCCATCAGTGAGTCGCTTGCCTCTAACTCGGAGGTTGAAGCTTTCTTT. It specifies CAISESLASNSEVEAFF.

This clonotype was observed at least ten times. This chain links TRBV5-1 with TRBJ2-7, with D perhaps TRBD2 (6 bases). Germline-derived CDR1 and CDR2 are SGHRS and YFSETQ. This CDR3 is 11 amino acids long. V was clipped by 4 bases and J by 6 bases, with 8 bases between them. The CDR3 nucleotides read TGCGCCAGCAGCCGGGGGTCCGAGCAGTACTTC. Residues: CASSRGSEQYF.

This clonotype was seen at least ten times. This chain connects TRBV9 to TRBJ2-1, with TRBD2 identical over 12 bases. The CDR3 extends over 16 amino acids. V was clipped by 1 base and J by 7 bases; unmatched bases: 6. Germline loops: CDR1 SGDLS, CDR2 YYNGEE. The CDR3 protein is CASSVSLAGGLNEQFF. The CDR3 DNA reads as TGTGCCAGCAGCGTATCCCTAGCGGGGGGGCTGAATGAGCAGTTCTTC.

CDR3: CASSLGTGGIDTQYF. The CDR3 DNA reads TGCGCCAGCAGCCTCGGAACAGGGGGGATAGATACGCAGTATTTT. The chain carries TRBV5-1 and TRBJ2-3; 8 bases are shared with TRBD1. This CDR3 spans 15 amino acids. From germline, CDR1 is SGHRS and CDR2 YFSETQ. V lost 4 bases, J lost 5 bases, and 9 bases stayed unmatched.

This clonotype was observed a single time. The chain uses TRBV20-1 and TRBJ1-2; 7 bases align to TRBD1. J lost 2 bases, V lost 3 bases, and 6 bases had no gene match. This CDR3 spans 14 amino acids. From germline, CDR1 is DFQATT and CDR2 SNEGSKA (reference sequence). CDR3 sequence: CSARTSGGNYGYTF. The CDR3 DNA reads TGCAGTGCTAGGACATCAGGGGGAAACTATGGCTACACCTTC.

At least ten counts were recorded for this clonotype. The rearrangement links TRBV25-1 to TRBJ1-1, with D possibly TRBD1 on 5 matching bases. The CDR3 contains 13 residues. The germline gives CDR1 MGHDK, CDR2 SYGVNS. V lost 3 bases and J 2 bases, leaving 7 bases between the germline ends. The CDR3 DNA follows: TGTGCCAGCAGTGACAGGGATAACACTGAAGCTTTCTTT. Residues: CASSDRDNTEAFF.

The chain links TRBV7-2 to TRBJ2-1; no firm D call. The CDR3 is 15 residues long. Trimming shortened V by 1 base and J by 0 bases, and 7 bases separated the two germline ends. Germline loops: CDR1 SGHTA, CDR2 FQGNSA. The CDR3 coding sequence is TGTGCCAGCAGCTTAGTTACCCACTCCTACAATGAGCAGTTCTTC. It encodes CASSLVTHSYNEQFF.